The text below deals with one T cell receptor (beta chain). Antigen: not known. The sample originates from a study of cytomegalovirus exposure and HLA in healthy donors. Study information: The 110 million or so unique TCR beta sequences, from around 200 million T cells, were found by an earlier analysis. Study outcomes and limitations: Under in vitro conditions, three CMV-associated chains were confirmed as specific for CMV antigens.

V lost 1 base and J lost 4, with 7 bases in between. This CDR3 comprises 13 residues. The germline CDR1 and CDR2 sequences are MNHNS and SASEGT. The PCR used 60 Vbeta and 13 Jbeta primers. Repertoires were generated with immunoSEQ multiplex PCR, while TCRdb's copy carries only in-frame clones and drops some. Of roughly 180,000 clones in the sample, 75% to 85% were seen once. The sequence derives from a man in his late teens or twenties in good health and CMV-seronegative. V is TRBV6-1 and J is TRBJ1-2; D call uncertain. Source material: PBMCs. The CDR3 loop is CASSEGGSYGYTF. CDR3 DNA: TGTGCCAGCAGTGAAGGCGGGAGCTATGGCTACACCTTC.